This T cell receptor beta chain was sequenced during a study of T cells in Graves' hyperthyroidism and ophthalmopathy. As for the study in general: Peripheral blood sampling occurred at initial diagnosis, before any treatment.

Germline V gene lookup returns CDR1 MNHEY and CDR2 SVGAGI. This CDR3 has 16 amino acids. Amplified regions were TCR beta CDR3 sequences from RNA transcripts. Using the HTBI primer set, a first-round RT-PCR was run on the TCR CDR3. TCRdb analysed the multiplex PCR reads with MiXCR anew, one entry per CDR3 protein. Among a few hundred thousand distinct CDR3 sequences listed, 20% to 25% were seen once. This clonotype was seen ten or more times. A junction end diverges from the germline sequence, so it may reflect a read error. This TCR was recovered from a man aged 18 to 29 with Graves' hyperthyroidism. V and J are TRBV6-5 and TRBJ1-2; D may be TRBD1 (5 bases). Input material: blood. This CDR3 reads CASSYALQGLNCGYTF. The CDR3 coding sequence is TGTGCCAGCAGTTACGCCCTCCAGGGCTTGAACTGTGGCTACACCTTC.